A selection of T cell receptor beta chains follows, all from one sample in a study of human T cells and chemical hapten exposure. Using its own MiXCR run on the RACE reads, TCRdb lists one record per CDR3 protein. The sample has tens of thousands of distinct CDR3 sequences; approximately 11% are singletons. Sample: whole blood, taken in connection with sensitization to the hapten diphenylcyclopropenone (DPC). The origin of the receptors is a man between 40 and 49 years old with alopecia areata. Some clones in this sample may be carry-over from other donors' samples. Both conserved end residues are part of each CDR3. A D gene is named only where the DNA matches it firmly. The size field is filled for only some rows; it gives once, few, many or a size class.

V: TRBV5-6; D: .; length: 13; J: TRBJ2-1; size: .; DNA: TGTGCCAGCAGCTTGCAGACTAGTTGGGAGCAGTTCTTC; CDR3: CASSLQTSWEQFF
V: TRBV20-1; D: TRBD1; length: 14; J: TRBJ1-4; size: many; DNA: TGCAGTGCTAGCCCGACAGGGGCACCCGAAAAACTGTTTTTT; CDR3: CSASPTGAPEKLFF
V: TRBV28; D: .; length: 13; J: TRBJ2-4; size: few; DNA: TGTGCCAGCAGTTTACGCGGACAAGTGAGGGGGTACTTC; CDR3: CASSLRGQVRGYF
V: TRBV6-2/TRBV6-3; D: .; length: 15; J: TRBJ2-3; size: many; DNA: TGTGCCAGCAGCCTGGGACTGAGGGACACAGATACGCAGTATTTT; CDR3: CASSLGLRDTDTQYF
V: TRBV7-2; D: TRBD2; length: 15; J: TRBJ2-5; size: .; DNA: TGTGCCAGCAGTCTCATAGCGGGAGGTCAAGAGACCCAGTACTTC; CDR3: CASSLIAGGQETQYF
V: TRBV19; D: .; length: 14; J: TRBJ1-4; size: .; DNA: TGTGCCAGTTTAGGGCGGGGCGATAATGAAAAACTGTTTTTT; CDR3: CASLGRGDNEKLFF
V: TRBV28; D: .; length: 12; J: TRBJ2-7; size: .; DNA: TGTGCCAGCAGCACGATGAACTACGAGCAGTACTTC; CDR3: CASSTMNYEQYF
V: TRBV5-5; D: .; length: 17; J: TRBJ2-3; size: few; DNA: TGTGCCAGCAGCATTACCGGGACTCCTAGCCCAACAGATACGCAGTATTTT; CDR3: CASSITGTPSPTDTQYF
V: TRBV21-1; D: .; length: 17; J: TRBJ1-5; size: .; DNA: TGTGCCAGCAGCAGTGTTGGGGGGGGTCATCACCTTCAGCCCCAGCATTTT; CDR3: CASSSVGGGHHLQPQHF
V: TRBV6-5; D: TRBD2; length: 17; J: TRBJ2-1; size: .; DNA: TGTGCCAGCAGTTACTTCGGGGGACTAGCGGCAGTCGATGAGCAGTTCTTC; CDR3: CASSYFGGLAAVDEQFF
V: TRBV30; D: .; length: 15; J: TRBJ2-2; size: .; DNA: TGTGCCTGGGGACGGACAGCTTCGAACACCGGGGAGCTGTTTTTT; CDR3: CAWGRTASNTGELFF
V: TRBV7-8; D: .; length: 14; J: TRBJ2-3; size: few; DNA: TGTGCCAGCAGCGCTCAACCAAGCACAGATACGCAGTATTTT; CDR3: CASSAQPSTDTQYF
V: TRBV5-6; D: .; length: 16; J: TRBJ1-3; size: many; DNA: TGTGCCAGCAGCCGTCGAGGGGGAGTCTCTGGAAACACCATATATTTT; CDR3: CASSRRGGVSGNTIYF
V: TRBV4-3; D: .; length: 19; J: TRBJ2-6; size: few; DNA: TGCGCCAGCAGCCAGGGATGGCCGGACGAGACCTCTGGGGCCAACGTCCTGACTTTC; CDR3: CASSQGWPDETSGANVLTF
V: TRBV7-2; D: TRBD1; length: 13; J: TRBJ1-2; size: many; DNA: TGTGCCAGCAGCCTGGGACAGAGCTATGGCTACACCTTC; CDR3: CASSLGQSYGYTF
V: TRBV7-9; D: TRBD2; length: 14; J: TRBJ2-3; size: few; DNA: TGTGCCAGCAGCTTAGGGACTAGTGCGGATACGCAGTATTTT; CDR3: CASSLGTSADTQYF
V: TRBV5-6; D: .; length: 14; J: TRBJ1-3; size: many; DNA: TGTGCCAGCTCCGCGGAGGGGGGAGGAAACACCATATATTTT; CDR3: CASSAEGGGNTIYF
V: TRBV20-1; D: TRBD2; length: 17; J: TRBJ2-3; size: few; DNA: TGCAGTGCTAAAGATGGGTTAACGACTAGCGGGATTGATACGCAGTATTTT; CDR3: CSAKDGLTTSGIDTQYF
V: TRBV11-1; D: TRBD2; length: 15; J: TRBJ2-5; size: .; DNA: TGTGCCAGCAGCTACGGACTAGCGGGCCAAGAGACCCAGTACTTC; CDR3: CASSYGLAGQETQYF
V: TRBV5-6; D: .; length: 15; J: TRBJ1-2; size: .; DNA: TGTGCCAGCAGCTTGGAAAGCGGCAGACACTATGGCTACACCTTC; CDR3: CASSLESGRHYGYTF
V: TRBV7-2; D: TRBD1; length: 15; J: TRBJ2-1; size: many; DNA: TGTGCCAGCAGCCCCCGGGACAGGGGGCGAAATGAGCAGTTCTTC; CDR3: CASSPRDRGRNEQFF
V: TRBV9; D: TRBD2; length: 18; J: TRBJ2-1; size: many; DNA: TGTGCCAGCAGCGCTGACCCAGCCAGCGGGAGGGCGTGGAATGAGCAGTTCTTC; CDR3: CASSADPASGRAWNEQFF
V: TRBV6-2/TRBV6-3; D: .; length: 12; J: TRBJ2-7; size: many; DNA: TGTGCCAGCAGATCAGAGAACTACGAGCAGTACTTC; CDR3: CASRSENYEQYF
V: TRBV12-3/TRBV12-4; D: .; length: 11; J: TRBJ2-1; size: many; DNA: TGTGCCAGCAGTCTAGGAGCAGAGCAGTTCTTC; CDR3: CASSLGAEQFF
V: TRBV12-3/TRBV12-4; D: TRBD2; length: 18; J: TRBJ2-1; size: .; DNA: TGTGCCAGCATCCAGGGGACTAGCGGGAGGGTCGCCTACAATGAGCAGTTCTTC; CDR3: CASIQGTSGRVAYNEQFF
V: TRBV3-1; D: .; length: 13; J: TRBJ2-1; size: few; DNA: TGTGCCAGCAGCCAAGTGCGAGGTAATGAGCAGTTCTTC; CDR3: CASSQVRGNEQFF
V: TRBV7-3; D: .; length: 14; J: TRBJ1-1; size: .; DNA: TGTGTCAGCAGCGAGACAGGACGTAACACTGAAGCTTTCTTT; CDR3: CVSSETGRNTEAFF
V: TRBV5-5; D: .; length: 15; J: TRBJ2-1; size: few; DNA: TGTGCCAGCAGCCCCGTAAGACAGCACTACAATGAGCAGTTCTTC; CDR3: CASSPVRQHYNEQFF
V: TRBV5-1; D: .; length: 13; J: TRBJ2-5; size: .; DNA: TGCGCCAGCAGCTTGGCGGGGAGAGAGACCCAGTACTTC; CDR3: CASSLAGRETQYF